This T cell receptor (beta chain) is drawn from a study of control samples from healthy donors and cancer patients. This clone was counted between two and nine times. CDR1 and CDR2 from the germline V gene are LGHDT and YNNKEL (reference sequence). The V and J ends lost 6 bases and 3 bases respectively, with 11 bases between them. CDR3 length: 13 amino acids. Assay used: immunoSEQ multiplex PCR; TCRdb lists only in-frame clones, some missing. The data contain approximately 100,000 clones, more than 75% of them singletons. The chain combines TRBV3-1 (or the pseudogene TRBV3-2) with TRBJ2-5, with D perhaps matching TRBD2 (5 bases). The sample consisted of blood. The clonotype originates from a woman in her 40s in good health. The CDR3 DNA sequence: TGTGCCAGCAGTTATTCCGGGGAAGAGACCCAGTACTTC. Translated, it gives CASSYSGEETQYF.